These T cell receptor beta chains were read from a single sample in a study of lymphopenia after photon versus proton radiotherapy. The data were produced by immunoSEQ multiplex PCR, yet TCRdb's version contains in-frame clones alone and is incomplete. Among approximately 8,100 clones, about 91% were seen once, and the ten largest hold 21%. Sequenced material: peripheral blood, taken from a patient treated with photon-based radiotherapy. These receptors all stem from a man older than 75 with cholangiocarcinoma. Each CDR3 is given with its conserved first and last residue. The D gene is left open where the match is weak. Where a row states a size, it is once, few, many or the class of an expanded clone; other rows omit it.

clone_size: NA
j_call: TRBJ2-1
v_call: TRBV29-1
d_call: NA
cdr3_nt: TGCAGCACAGGACCCCACCCTAGCTCCTACAATGAGCAGTTCTTC
cdr3_aa: CSTGPHPSSYNEQFF

clone_size: NA
j_call: TRBJ1-2
v_call: TRBV18
d_call: NA
cdr3_nt: TGTGCCAGCTCACCTACTCGCACAGTGGGGCCAGGGGCCATCTATGGCTACACCTTC
cdr3_aa: CASSPTRTVGPGAIYGYTF

clone_size: NA
j_call: TRBJ2-6
v_call: TRBV7-3
d_call: TRBD2
cdr3_nt: TGTGCCAGCAGCCCCCCCCGGGGGGGCAGCTCTGGGGCCAACGTCCTGACTTTC
cdr3_aa: CASSPPRGGSSGANVLTF

clone_size: NA
j_call: TRBJ2-1
v_call: TRBV11-3
d_call: NA
cdr3_nt: TGTGCCAGCAGCTTGCGGGACGGACACAATGAGCAGTTCTTC
cdr3_aa: CASSLRDGHNEQFF

clone_size: NA
j_call: TRBJ2-5
v_call: TRBV6-6
d_call: TRBD2
cdr3_nt: TGTGCCAGCAGTTACTCTCGGACTAGGGGACAGACCCAGTACTTC
cdr3_aa: CASSYSRTRGQTQYF

clone_size: once
j_call: TRBJ2-7
v_call: TRBV5-1
d_call: TRBD1
cdr3_nt: TGCGCCAGCAGCTTGGGGCTAACAGGGGTCGAGCAGTACTTC
cdr3_aa: CASSLGLTGVEQYF

clone_size: once
j_call: TRBJ2-3
v_call: TRBV6-5
d_call: NA
cdr3_nt: TGTGCCAGCAGTTACTCATCGCGGGGGCGCACAGATACGCAGTATTTT
cdr3_aa: CASSYSSRGRTDTQYF

clone_size: NA
j_call: TRBJ2-5
v_call: TRBV19
d_call: NA
cdr3_nt: TGTGCCAGTAGAAGCATGTACCAAGAGACCCAGTACTTC
cdr3_aa: CASRSMYQETQYF

clone_size: NA
j_call: TRBJ2-3
v_call: TRBV9
d_call: NA
cdr3_nt: TGTGCCAGCAGCGTAGGGCTAGTTGGCACAGATACGCAGTATTTT
cdr3_aa: CASSVGLVGTDTQYF

clone_size: once
j_call: TRBJ2-1
v_call: TRBV4-2
d_call: TRBD2
cdr3_nt: TGTGCCAGCAGCCGTACACTAGCGGGGGGCAATGAGCAGTTCTTC
cdr3_aa: CASSRTLAGGNEQFF

clone_size: NA
j_call: TRBJ2-4
v_call: TRBV28
d_call: NA
cdr3_nt: TGTGCCAGCAGTTTGGACTTCACCAAAAACATTCAGTACTTC
cdr3_aa: CASSLDFTKNIQYF

clone_size: NA
j_call: TRBJ1-1
v_call: TRBV6-6
d_call: TRBD1
cdr3_nt: TGTGCCAGCAGTTTTGATCACAGGGGAGGCGCTGAAGCTTTCTTT
cdr3_aa: CASSFDHRGGAEAFF

clone_size: NA
j_call: TRBJ2-5
v_call: TRBV5-6
d_call: TRBD1
cdr3_nt: TGTGCCAGCAGCTTGTTCGGGGAAGAGGGGGCAGAGACCCAGTACTTC
cdr3_aa: CASSLFGEEGAETQYF

clone_size: NA
j_call: TRBJ2-3
v_call: TRBV5-1
d_call: TRBD2
cdr3_nt: TGCGCCAGCAGCTTGGATAGCGGGGGGGCCGGAGATACGCAGTATTTT
cdr3_aa: CASSLDSGGAGDTQYF

clone_size: once
j_call: TRBJ1-2
v_call: TRBV11-2
d_call: NA
cdr3_nt: TGTGCCAGCGCCGCTGTCAGGAGAGGCTATGGCTACACCTTC
cdr3_aa: CASAAVRRGYGYTF

clone_size: NA
j_call: TRBJ2-3
v_call: TRBV7-2
d_call: TRBD1
cdr3_nt: TGTGCCAGCAGCTTAGGACAGGGGTCAGATACGCAGTATTTT
cdr3_aa: CASSLGQGSDTQYF

clone_size: NA
j_call: TRBJ1-5
v_call: TRBV2
d_call: TRBD1
cdr3_nt: TGTGCCAGCAGTGAAGTCAGGGGGAACAATCAGCCCCAGCATTTT
cdr3_aa: CASSEVRGNNQPQHF

clone_size: NA
j_call: TRBJ2-4
v_call: TRBV19
d_call: TRBD1
cdr3_nt: TGTGCCAGTAGTATTACAACAGGGGGTAGGAACATTCAGTACTTC
cdr3_aa: CASSITTGGRNIQYF

clone_size: NA
j_call: TRBJ2-3
v_call: TRBV28
d_call: TRBD1
cdr3_nt: TGTGCCGCCCTGGACAGGGGCACAGATACGCAGTATTTT
cdr3_aa: CAALDRGTDTQYF

clone_size: NA
j_call: TRBJ1-1
v_call: TRBV28
d_call: NA
cdr3_nt: TGTGCCAGCAGTTTACTCCCCAGCGGCACTGAAGCTTTCTTT
cdr3_aa: CASSLLPSGTEAFF

clone_size: NA
j_call: TRBJ2-3
v_call: TRBV5-1
d_call: NA
cdr3_nt: TGCGCCAGCAGCTTAACGGGGCCGTTAGATACGCAGTATTTT
cdr3_aa: CASSLTGPLDTQYF

clone_size: NA
j_call: TRBJ2-7
v_call: TRBV6-5
d_call: NA
cdr3_nt: TGTGCCAGCGCCTCTCCATACGAGCAGTACTTC
cdr3_aa: CASASPYEQYF

clone_size: NA
j_call: TRBJ1-2
v_call: TRBV23-1
d_call: TRBD1
cdr3_nt: TGCGCCAGCAGTCAAAAAGGGGGCGAGGGCTACACCTTC
cdr3_aa: CASSQKGGEGYTF

clone_size: NA
j_call: TRBJ1-1
v_call: TRBV10-3
d_call: TRBD1
cdr3_nt: TGTGCCATCAGTGATCCGGGACAGGAGCCTGAAGCTTTCTTT
cdr3_aa: CAISDPGQEPEAFF

clone_size: NA
j_call: TRBJ1-1
v_call: TRBV10-3
d_call: NA
cdr3_nt: TGTGCCATCAGGGGGGCTAGGGATACTGAAGCTTTCTTT
cdr3_aa: CAIRGARDTEAFF

clone_size: NA
j_call: TRBJ1-4
v_call: TRBV11-2
d_call: NA
cdr3_nt: TGTGCCAGCAGCTTAGGCCGGGTCGAAAAACTGTTTTTT
cdr3_aa: CASSLGRVEKLFF

clone_size: NA
j_call: TRBJ1-1
v_call: TRBV5-4
d_call: NA
cdr3_nt: TGTGCCAGCACCGATCAACGAGGAGGGATGAACACTGAAGCTTTCTTT
cdr3_aa: CASTDQRGGMNTEAFF

clone_size: NA
j_call: TRBJ2-2
v_call: TRBV6-6
d_call: TRBD1
cdr3_nt: TGTGCCAGCAGGGACAGGGGTCCCGGGGAGCTGTTTTTT
cdr3_aa: CASRDRGPGELFF

clone_size: NA
j_call: TRBJ1-2
v_call: TRBV27
d_call: TRBD1
cdr3_nt: TGTGCCAGCAGTTCCCCGACAGGGGGATACTATGGCTACACCTTC
cdr3_aa: CASSSPTGGYYGYTF

clone_size: NA
j_call: TRBJ1-1
v_call: TRBV5-1
d_call: TRBD1
cdr3_nt: TGCGCCAGCAGCTTGCGGTCAGGGGGGGCAACTGAAGCTTTCTTT
cdr3_aa: CASSLRSGGATEAFF

clone_size: few
j_call: TRBJ2-2
v_call: TRBV5-4
d_call: TRBD1
cdr3_nt: TGTGCCAGCAGCTCGGACAGGGGCCACACCGGGGAGCTGTTTTTT
cdr3_aa: CASSSDRGHTGELFF

clone_size: NA
j_call: TRBJ1-1
v_call: TRBV19
d_call: NA
cdr3_nt: TGTGCCAGTATGGACCGAGGGACGGACACTGAAGCTTTCTTT
cdr3_aa: CASMDRGTDTEAFF

clone_size: NA
j_call: TRBJ2-3
v_call: TRBV18
d_call: NA
cdr3_nt: TGTGCCAGCTCACGCAAACTCCAAGCAGCAGATACGCAGTATTTT
cdr3_aa: CASSRKLQAADTQYF

clone_size: NA
j_call: TRBJ2-2
v_call: TRBV11-2
d_call: TRBD2
cdr3_nt: TGTGCCAGCAGCTTCCGCCTCGGTAGCGGGGGGCCGGGTACCGGGGAGCTGTTTTTT
cdr3_aa: CASSFRLGSGGPGTGELFF

clone_size: NA
j_call: TRBJ1-3
v_call: TRBV6-1
d_call: NA
cdr3_nt: TGTGCCAGCAGTGAAGCGTTGGTATCCTCTGGAAACACCATATATTTT
cdr3_aa: CASSEALVSSGNTIYF

clone_size: NA
j_call: TRBJ1-1
v_call: TRBV27
d_call: NA
cdr3_nt: TGTGCCAGCAGTTTCGGGGGTCCTCCCACTGAAGCTTTCTTT
cdr3_aa: CASSFGGPPTEAFF

clone_size: NA
j_call: TRBJ2-2
v_call: TRBV7-9
d_call: TRBD1
cdr3_nt: TGTGCCACCAGAGACAGGGCCCTTGTGTCCGGGGAGCTGTTTTTT
cdr3_aa: CATRDRALVSGELFF

clone_size: NA
j_call: TRBJ1-2
v_call: TRBV28
d_call: NA
cdr3_nt: TGTGCCAGCAGATACGGGCCATCGTACACCTTC
cdr3_aa: CASRYGPSYTF

clone_size: NA
j_call: TRBJ2-5
v_call: TRBV7-2
d_call: NA
cdr3_nt: TGTGCCAGCAGCCCCGGAGGCCAGCAAGAGACCCAGTACTTC
cdr3_aa: CASSPGGQQETQYF

clone_size: NA
j_call: TRBJ2-4
v_call: TRBV15
d_call: NA
cdr3_nt: TGTGCCACCAGCGACACGAAGGGCGGGAACATTCAGTACTTC
cdr3_aa: CATSDTKGGNIQYF

clone_size: NA
j_call: TRBJ2-1
v_call: TRBV7-9
d_call: TRBD1
cdr3_nt: TGTGCCAGCAGCCCCGGACAGGGCGATGAGCAGTTCTTC
cdr3_aa: CASSPGQGDEQFF